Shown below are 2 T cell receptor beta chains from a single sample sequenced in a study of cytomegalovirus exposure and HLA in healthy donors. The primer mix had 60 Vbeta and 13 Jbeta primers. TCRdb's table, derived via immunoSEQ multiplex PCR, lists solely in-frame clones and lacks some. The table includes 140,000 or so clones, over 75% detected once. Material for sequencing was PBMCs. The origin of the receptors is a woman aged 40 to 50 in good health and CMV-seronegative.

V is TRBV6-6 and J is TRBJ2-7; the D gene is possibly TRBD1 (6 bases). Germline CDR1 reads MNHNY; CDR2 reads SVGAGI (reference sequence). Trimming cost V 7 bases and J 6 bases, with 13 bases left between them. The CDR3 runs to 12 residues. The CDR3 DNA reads TGTGCCAGCACCCTGGCAGGGGTCGAGCAGTACTTC. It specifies CASTLAGVEQYF.

The CDR3 nucleotides read TGTGCCAGCAGCTTTGTTGCGTCTAGCGGCTACGAGCAGTACTTC. Its translation is CASSFVASSGYEQYF. The rearrangement joins TRBV7-2 to TRBJ2-7, with 7 bases fitting TRBD2. The CDR3 is made up of 15 amino acids. Germline values: CDR1 SGHTA, CDR2 FQGNSA. V gave up 3 bases and J gave up 3 bases; unmatched junction bases: 8.